The TCR beta chain described here comes from a study of a mutant IDH1 vaccine in newly diagnosed glioma. Study at large: Of the patients given treatment, around 60% were male and about 40% were female, and a mean age of around 38 years was recorded.

Turning to this clone: The antigen remains unidentified.

Profiled with immunoSEQ multiplex PCR; TCRdb holds only in-frame clones, not every one. The sample records approximately 92,000 clones, around 80% being singletons. Time point described: baseline, week 1 (first vaccination visit). Treatment given: pre-vaccination baseline after standard-of-care therapy. Tumors from donors were new WHO grade 3 or 4 IDH1-mutant astrocytomas with ATRX loss. Findings of the study overall: Evidence of vaccine-induced immune responses was documented in approximately 93% of patients.

Germline lookup yields CDR1 MNHNY and CDR2 SVGAGI (reference sequence). V was clipped by 6 bases and J by 4 bases; unmatched bases: 8. The CDR3 spans 14 residues. Source: PBMCs, taken from a glioma patient treated with radiotherapy, temozolomide or both. The sequence came from a middle-aged man with glioma. This sequence joins TRBV6-6 and TRBJ1-1; 7 bases align to TRBD1. The CDR3 region is CASRPTGVGTEAFF. The CDR3, as DNA: TGTGCCAGCAGACCAACAGGGGTTGGCACTGAAGCTTTCTTT.